These 15 T cell receptor beta chains were all obtained from the same sample, sequenced in a study of cytomegalovirus exposure and HLA in healthy donors. PCR employed 60 Vbeta and 13 Jbeta primers. Profiled with immunoSEQ multiplex PCR; TCRdb holds only in-frame clones, not every one. The top ten hold roughly 11% of the sample, which has approximately 100,000 clones, roughly 70% seen once. Sequencing was performed on PBMCs. These TCRs come from a man aged 40-55 years in good health and CMV-seropositive.

This chain joins TRBV30 and TRBJ2-7; 10 bases fit TRBD2. V lost 3 bases, J lost 1 base, and 3 bases stayed unmatched. This CDR3 is built from 14 residues. Germline V lookup: CDR1 GTSNPN, CDR2 SVGIG (reference sequence). In DNA form, the CDR3 reads TGTGCCTGGAGGGGACTAGCGAGTTCCTACGAGCAGTACTTC. Protein product: CAWRGLASSYEQYF.

A few counts support this clone. The chain couples TRBV5-1 to TRBJ2-3; the match to TRBD2 covers 7 bases. The CDR3 spans 14 residues. Germline V gene data show CDR1 as SGHRS and CDR2 as YFSETQ. V trimming: 3 bases; J trimming: 0 bases; junction bases outside the gene matches: 1. DNA for the CDR3: TGCGCCAGCAGCTGGGGGGGGAGCACAGATACGCAGTATTTT. Its translation: CASSWGGSTDTQYF.

This chain connects TRBV27 to TRBJ1-4; D gene unclear. The CDR3 is made up of 15 amino acids. The germline gives CDR1 MNHEY, CDR2 SMNVEV (reference sequence). V lost 0 bases, J lost 1 base, and 6 bases lay in between. As DNA, the CDR3 is TGTGCCAGCAGTTTATCTCCCAAAACTAATGAAAAACTGTTTTTT. This codes for CASSLSPKTNEKLFF.

The rearrangement uses TRBV7-9 and TRBJ1-2, with D tentatively TRBD1 (5 bases). From germline, CDR1 is SEHNR and CDR2 FQNEAQ (reference sequence). This CDR3 spans 12 amino acids. V was shortened by 3 bases and J by 8 bases, with 10 bases between the two germline ends. The CDR3 spells CASSFPRAGYTF. The CDR3 DNA reads as TGTGCCAGCAGCTTTCCCAGGGCGGGCTACACCTTC.

The rearrangement joins TRBV14 to TRBJ2-7; D possibly corresponds to TRBD1 (6 bases). The CDR3 loop spans 19 amino acids. Germline lookup yields CDR1 SGHDN and CDR2 FVKESK. V was pared by 0 bases and J by 0 bases, with 21 bases between. In DNA, the CDR3 is TGTGCCAGCAGCCAAGATAGTAGGTTGTCGGGACACAGCTCCTACGAGCAGTACTTC. Protein product: CASSQDSRLSGHSSYEQYF.

The gene calls are TRBV13 and TRBJ1-2; tentative D call: TRBD1 (6 bases). The CDR3 loop spans 19 amino acids. Germline CDR1 and CDR2: PRHDT and FYEKMQ (reference sequence). V lost 5 bases and J lost 3, with 28 bases in between. CDR3 residues: CASSPIGQRMDGIDYGYTF. For the CDR3, the DNA is TGTGCCAGCAGCCCCATTGGACAGAGAATGGACGGTATTGACTATGGCTACACCTTC.

V usage is TRBV5-1 and J usage is TRBJ1-1, with 10 bases aligning to TRBD1. The V gene end was trimmed by 3 bases and the J gene end by 12 bases; junction bases not matched to a gene: 14. Per the germline V gene, CDR1 is SGHRS and CDR2 is YFSETQ. This CDR3 is 15 amino acids long. CDR3 nucleotide sequence: TGCGCCAGCAGCTGGAACCCGGGACAGGGGATGGACTCTTTCTTT. This encodes CASSWNPGQGMDSFF.

The chain's CDR3 is CAWATSQSSYNEQFF. CDR3 sequence (DNA): TGTGCCTGGGCGACTAGCCAGAGCTCCTACAATGAGCAGTTCTTC. The V call is TRBV30, the J call TRBJ2-1; 7 positions agree with TRBD2. Germline V gives CDR1 GTSNPN, CDR2 SVGIG (reference sequence). The length of the CDR3 is 15 residues. J was trimmed by 0 bases and V by 5 bases; bases with no gene match: 7.

This clone was seen a handful of times. The chain links TRBV9 to TRBJ1-4, with D possibly being TRBD1 (6 bases). CDR1 and CDR2 (germline): SGDLS, YYNGEE. Trimming pared 4 bases from V and 8 bases from J, leaving 18 bases between. The CDR3 is 15 amino acids. The CDR3 DNA reads as TGTGCCAGCAGCTCCTACCTAAGGGGACAAGAAAAACTGTTTTTT. This gives the protein CASSSYLRGQEKLFF.

The chain combines TRBV27 with TRBJ1-2; no clear D. The CDR3 is 14 residues long. The V and J ends lost 3 bases and 2 bases respectively, with 10 bases between them. The germline V gene encodes CDR1 MNHEY and CDR2 SMNVEV (reference sequence). The CDR3 nucleotides read TGTGCCAGCAGTTTGTCCAGGCTAAACTATGGCTACACCTTC. Translated, it gives CASSLSRLNYGYTF.

The chain links TRBV11-1 to TRBJ1-2, with TRBD1 matching over 8 bases. The V and J ends lost 6 bases and 4 bases, in that order; junction bases with no gene match: 4. The CDR3 covers 13 residues. The germline gives CDR1 SGHAT, CDR2 FQDESV (reference sequence). CDR3 in amino acids: CASSETGGYGYTF. CDR3 bases: TGTGCCAGCAGTGAAACAGGGGGCTATGGCTACACCTTC.

The rearrangement joins TRBV19 to TRBJ1-5; D uncertain. V lost 9 bases and J 2 bases, leaving 14 bases between the germline ends. CDR1 is LNHDA and CDR2 is SQIVND in the germline V gene (reference sequence). The CDR3 contains 14 residues. The CDR3 sequence is CASLDWAGNQPQHF. In nucleotides, the CDR3 is TGTGCCAGCTTGGACTGGGCAGGCAATCAGCCCCAGCATTTT.

The chain has TRBV30 and TRBJ2-3; 7 positions agree with TRBD1. The trim removed 5 bases at V and 0 bases at J, leaving 5 bases unmatched. CDR3 length equals 14 residues. CDR1 is GTSNPN and CDR2 is SVGIG in the germline V gene (reference sequence). CDR3 loop: CAWRQGTSTDTQYF. DNA of the CDR3: TGTGCCTGGCGACAGGGAACTAGCACAGATACGCAGTATTTT.

The table lists this clone with a few counts. The chain has TRBV4-3 and TRBJ2-5, with D tentatively TRBD1 (6 bases). CDR1 LGHNA and CDR2 YSLEER come from the germline V gene. CDR3 length: 14 residues. Between the trimmed V and J ends, which lost 4 bases and 4 bases, there was a span of 13 bases. CDR3 DNA sequence: TGCGCCAGCAGCCCGGACAGCCTTACAGAGACCCAGTACTTC. Translating gives CASSPDSLTETQYF.

The J gene is TRBJ2-2, the V gene TRBV5-4; 11 bases match TRBD1. There are 16 residues in the CDR3. V lost 4 bases and J lost 3; bases outside the gene matches: 5. The V gene's germline CDR1 is SGHNT and CDR2 YYREEE (reference sequence). The CDR3 sequence is CASSPGQGADTGELFF. In DNA, the CDR3 is TGTGCCAGCAGCCCCGGACAGGGGGCCGACACCGGGGAGCTGTTTTTT.